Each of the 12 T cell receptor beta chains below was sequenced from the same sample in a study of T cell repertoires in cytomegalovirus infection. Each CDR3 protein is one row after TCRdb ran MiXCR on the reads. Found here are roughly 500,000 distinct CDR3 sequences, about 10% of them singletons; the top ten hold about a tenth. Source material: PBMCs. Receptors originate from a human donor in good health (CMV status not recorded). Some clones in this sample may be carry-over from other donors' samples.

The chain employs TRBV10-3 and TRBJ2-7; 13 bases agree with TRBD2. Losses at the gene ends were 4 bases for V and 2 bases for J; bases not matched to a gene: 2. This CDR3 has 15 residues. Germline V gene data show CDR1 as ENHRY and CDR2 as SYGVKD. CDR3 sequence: CAISVGTSGTYEQYF. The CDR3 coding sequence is TGTGCCATCAGTGTCGGGACTAGCGGGACCTACGAGCAGTACTTC.

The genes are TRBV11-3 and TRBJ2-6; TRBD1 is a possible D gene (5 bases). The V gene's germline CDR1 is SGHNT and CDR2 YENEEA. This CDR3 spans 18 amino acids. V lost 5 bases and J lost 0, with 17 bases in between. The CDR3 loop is CASSPHPWTSSGANVLTF. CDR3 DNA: TGTGCCAGCAGCCCTCATCCTTGGACATCCTCTGGGGCCAACGTCCTGACTTTC.

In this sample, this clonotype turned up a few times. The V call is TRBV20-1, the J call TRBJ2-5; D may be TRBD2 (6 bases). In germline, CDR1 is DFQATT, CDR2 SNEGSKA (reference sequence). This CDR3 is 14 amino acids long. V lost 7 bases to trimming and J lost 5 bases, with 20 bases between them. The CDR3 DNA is TGCAGTGTCAGAGGGCCTAGCGTCGGGGAGACCCAGTACTTC. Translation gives CSVRGPSVGETQYF.

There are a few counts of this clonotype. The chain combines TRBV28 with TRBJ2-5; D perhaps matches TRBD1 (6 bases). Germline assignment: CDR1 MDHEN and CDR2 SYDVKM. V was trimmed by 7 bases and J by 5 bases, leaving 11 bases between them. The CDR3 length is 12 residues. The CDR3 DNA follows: TGTGCCAGCACAGGGGATGGGGAGACCCAGTACTTC. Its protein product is CASTGDGETQYF. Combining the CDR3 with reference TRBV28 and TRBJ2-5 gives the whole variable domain DVKVTQSSRYLVKRTGEKVFLECVQDMDHENMFWYRQDPGLGLRLIYFSYDVKMKEKGDIPEGYSVSREKKERFSLILESASTNQTSMYLCASTGDGETQYFGPGTRLLVL.

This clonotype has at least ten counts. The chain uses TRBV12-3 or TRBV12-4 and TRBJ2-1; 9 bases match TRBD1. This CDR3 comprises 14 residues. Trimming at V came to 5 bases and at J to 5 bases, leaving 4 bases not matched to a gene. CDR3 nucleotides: TGTGCCAGCAGTACAGGGGGCCGGAACAATGAGCAGTTCTTC. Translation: CASSTGGRNNEQFF.

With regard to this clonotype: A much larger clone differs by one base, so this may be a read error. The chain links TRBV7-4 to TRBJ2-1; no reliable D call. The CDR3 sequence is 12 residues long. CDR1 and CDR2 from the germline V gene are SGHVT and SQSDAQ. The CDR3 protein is CSSSFLLGEQFF. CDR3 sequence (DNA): TGTTCCAGCAGCTTTCTGTTGGGTGAGCAGTTCTTC.

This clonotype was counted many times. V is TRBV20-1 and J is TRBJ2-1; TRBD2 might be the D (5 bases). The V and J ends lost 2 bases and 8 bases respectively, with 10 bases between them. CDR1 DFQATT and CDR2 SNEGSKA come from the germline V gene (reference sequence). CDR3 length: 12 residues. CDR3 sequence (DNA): TGCAGTGCTAGAATGAGGGTCGATGAGCAGTTCTTC. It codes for CSARMRVDEQFF.

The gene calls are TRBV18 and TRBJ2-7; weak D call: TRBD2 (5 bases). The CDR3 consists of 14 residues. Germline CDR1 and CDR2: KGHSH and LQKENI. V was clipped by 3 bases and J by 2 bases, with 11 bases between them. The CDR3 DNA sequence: TGTGCCAGCTCACCTAATAGCGCAACCTACGAGCAGTACTTC. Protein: CASSPNSATYEQYF.

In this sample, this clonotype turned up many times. The CDR3 sequence: CSAEWGGGTDTQYF. The CDR3 DNA reads TGCAGTGCTGAATGGGGCGGGGGCACAGATACGCAGTATTTT. The chain combines TRBV20-1 with TRBJ2-3; D perhaps matches TRBD2 (6 bases). From germline, CDR1 is DFQATT and CDR2 SNEGSKA (reference sequence). The CDR3 is 14 residues long. The ends were cut back, 5 bases at V and 1 base at J, with 13 bases in the middle.

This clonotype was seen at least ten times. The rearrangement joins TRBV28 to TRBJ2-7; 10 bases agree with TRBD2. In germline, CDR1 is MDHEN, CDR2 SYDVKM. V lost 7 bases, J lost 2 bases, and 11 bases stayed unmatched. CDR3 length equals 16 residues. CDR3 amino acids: CASNGAGGTATYEQYF. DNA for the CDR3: TGTGCCAGCAACGGAGCGGGGGGGACAGCAACCTACGAGCAGTACTTC.

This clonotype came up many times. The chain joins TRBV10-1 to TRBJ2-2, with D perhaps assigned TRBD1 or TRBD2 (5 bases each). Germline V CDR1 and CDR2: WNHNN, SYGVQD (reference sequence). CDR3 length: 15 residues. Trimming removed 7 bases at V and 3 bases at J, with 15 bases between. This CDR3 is CASKEAQGHTGELFF. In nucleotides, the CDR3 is TGCGCCAGCAAGGAGGCGCAGGGCCACACCGGGGAGCTGTTTTTT.

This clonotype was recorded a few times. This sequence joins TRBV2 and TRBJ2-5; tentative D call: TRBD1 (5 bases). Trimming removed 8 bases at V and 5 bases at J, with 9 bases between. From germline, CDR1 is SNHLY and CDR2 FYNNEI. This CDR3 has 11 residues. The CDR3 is CASGQAETQYF. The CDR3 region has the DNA TGTGCCAGCGGACAAGCCGAGACCCAGTACTTC.